The T cell receptor beta chain under discussion was sequenced for a study of OX40 agonist ivuxolimab in advanced cancers. Study details: Recorded diagnoses for dose-escalation patients were hepatocellular carcinoma, melanoma, renal cell or head and neck cancer.

The CDR3 totals 13 residues. CDR1 ENHRY and CDR2 SYGVKD come from the germline V gene. The V end lost 6 bases, the J end lost 4 bases, and 12 bases lay between the germline ends. Individuals having autoimmune disease history or systemic immunosuppression were not enrolled. Clones were read by immunoSEQ multiplex PCR, and TCRdb kept only the in-frame ones, dropping some. Altogether approximately 67,000 clones are present, about 84% being singletons, with the ten largest covering roughly 8%. Sequences were derived from CD4+ or CD8+ T cells sorted from blood, sampled in a trial of the OX40 agonist ivuxolimab. This TCR was recovered from an adult with an advanced solid tumor such as melanoma, head and neck, liver or kidney cancer. The chain links TRBV10-3 to TRBJ2-5; no reliable D call. The CDR3 sequence is CAISLTVGETQYF. CDR3 DNA sequence: TGTGCCATCAGCCTGACCGTCGGAGAGACCCAGTACTTC.